This TCR beta chain was recovered during a study of blood T cell repertoires in COVID-19 (TCRdb year 2020). In the study overall: Samples covering the acute and convalescent phases of COVID-19 were provided by collaborators in the United States, Italy and Spain. The repertoires were made available in a free public database intended to serve as a resource for research on the immune response to SARS-CoV-2. The sample metadata nearly always contained a de-identified subject ID, COVID-19 status, age in years and sex. The prospective study material was composed of cDNA or gDNA derived from T cells, B-cell-depleted T cells, or PBMCs. Samples were obtained from the ongoing ImmuneRACE study (first 160 participants) and from 1,200 or so subjects provided by 6 global collaborators. Where available, HLA class I and class II types were taken from metadata supplied by the sample provider and were not determined by assay-based typing. The dataset comprised deeply sampled blood TCRbeta repertoires from subjects exposed to, actively infected with, or recovered from COVID-19.

As regards this clone: Its antigen is not yet known. The record has no base qualities; no much larger clone is one base away.

General study outcomes and caveats: The quantity of clinical and demographic metadata differed by source and by participant and was supplied without curation.

CDR1 SGDLS and CDR2 YYNGEE were looked up in the germline V gene. The CDR3 measures 15 amino acids from cysteine to phenylalanine. Here the CDR3 DNA is all that survives: 45 bases in frame from base 1. Germline trimming: 4 bases from V, 3 bases from J; junction bases outside gene matches: 7. Collaborating institutions collected whole blood in K2EDTA tubes following their own protocols. For TCRbeta analysis, collaborator samples were shipped as frozen whole blood, as isolated PBMCs, or as DNA extracted from either sample type. TCRbeta CDR3 regions were amplified from genomic DNA using the immunoSEQ Assay, a bias-controlled multiplex PCR. As for the original processing: Nucleated cell counts per sample were estimated from amplification of reference gene primers within the assay. Sequence reads were collapsed and filtered to measure the absolute abundance of every unique TCRbeta CDR3 rearrangement. For each sample, productive Simpson clonality was calculated as the square root of Simpson's diversity index over productive rearrangements. In its TCRdb copy, this immuneACCESS table keeps in-frame sequences only and misses some clones. Where compared with another copy, unresolved V genes explain less than half of these, and the others have no known cause. V and J calls and clone size follow that table, whereas D and trimming were derived from the DNA. For this sample the table gives approximately 75,000 clones, of which about four fifths were detected only once. Approximately 7% of the sample is taken by the ten largest.

The V and J genes are TRBV9 and TRBJ2-7; 10 central bases correspond to TRBD1. The sequence derives from a human donor in a cohort sampled during active COVID-19. Sequencing was carried out using peripheral blood. DNA sequence: TGTGCCAGCAGCCTAACGGGGGACAGGGGCTACGAGCAGTACTTC. Its protein is CASSLTGDRGYEQYF.